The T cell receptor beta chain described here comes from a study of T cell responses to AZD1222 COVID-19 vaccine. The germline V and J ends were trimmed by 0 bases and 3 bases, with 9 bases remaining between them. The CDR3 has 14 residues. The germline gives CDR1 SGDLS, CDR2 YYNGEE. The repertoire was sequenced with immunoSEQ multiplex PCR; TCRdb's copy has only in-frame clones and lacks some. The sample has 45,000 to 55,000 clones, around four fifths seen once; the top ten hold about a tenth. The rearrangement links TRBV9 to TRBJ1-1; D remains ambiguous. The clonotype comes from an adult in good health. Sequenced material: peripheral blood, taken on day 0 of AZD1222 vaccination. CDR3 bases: TGTGCCAGCAGCGTAGTGGTTAGCTACACTGAAGCTTTCTTT. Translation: CASSVVVSYTEAFF.